Detailed here is one TCR beta chain. Trimming removed 5 bases at V and 1 base at J, with 19 bases between. There are 17 residues in the CDR3. CDR1 LNHDA and CDR2 SQIVND come from the germline V gene (reference sequence). The data belong to a study of early stage breast cancer tumors. The assay was immunoSEQ multiplex PCR, and TCRdb's table has in-frame clones only and misses some. In the table there are roughly 5,400 clones, 68% of which are singletons. This TCR derives from a person aged 55 to 75 with breast cancer. The chain carries TRBV19 and TRBJ2-3, with D perhaps given as TRBD1 or TRBD2 (7 bases each). The specimen was breast tumor tissue. The CDR3 DNA is TGTGCCAGTAGTCCTAACCGGGGGGACAGCCGCACAGATACGCAGTATTTT. It encodes CASSPNRGDSRTDTQYF.